This entry lists 24 T cell receptor beta chains sequenced from one sample in a study of blood T cell repertoires in COVID-19. Method: immunoSEQ multiplex PCR; TCRdb's copy keeps in-frame clones and lacks some. The sample holds 90,000 or so clones, around 90% seen once. The sequenced sample consisted of peripheral blood. These TCRs come from a human donor with active COVID-19. The donor label of this sample is uncertain.

The chain uses TRBV11-2 and TRBJ2-7; 7 nucleotides line up with TRBD1. Germline V gene sequence: CDR1 SGHAT, CDR2 FQNNGV. The CDR3 covers 15 residues. V lost 8 bases, J lost 1 base, and 11 bases stayed unmatched. CDR3 DNA: TGTGCCAGCGGAGGAACAGGGGTCTATTCCTACGAGCAGTACTTC. Protein: CASGGTGVYSYEQYF.

The CDR3 nucleotides read TGTGCCAGCAGTTACTCAAACAGGGGACTTAATTCACCCCTCCACTTT. Its translation: CASSYSNRGLNSPLHF. The rearrangement uses TRBV6-6 and TRBJ1-6, with 7 nucleotides matching TRBD1. CDR1 is MNHNY and CDR2 is SVGAGI in the germline V gene (reference sequence). The trim removed 0 bases at V and 6 bases at J, leaving 5 bases unmatched. This CDR3 is 16 amino acids long.

V and J are TRBV6-2 or TRBV6-3 and TRBJ2-7, with D perhaps matching TRBD1 (5 bases). This CDR3 has 12 residues. Trimming shortened V by 5 bases and J by 5 bases, and 10 bases separated the two germline ends. Per the germline V gene, CDR1 is MNHEY and CDR2 is SVGEGT. CDR3 DNA: TGTGCCAGCAGTCCAGGGAAACACGAGCAGTACTTC. Translation gives CASSPGKHEQYF.

The chain joins TRBV18 to TRBJ2-7, with TRBD2 as a possible D gene (6 bases). V dropped 0 bases and J dropped 7 bases, with 16 bases sitting between them. Per germline, CDR1 KGHSH and CDR2 LQKENI. This CDR3 comprises 15 residues. CDR3 in DNA: TGTGCCAGCTCACCACCGGGGGGTTCCAACATAGAGCAGTACTTC. Translating gives CASSPPGGSNIEQYF.

This rearrangement joins TRBV15 to TRBJ1-1; no clear D gene. The germline V and J ends were trimmed by 1 base and 6 bases, with 12 bases remaining between them. The CDR3 runs 14 residues. The germline CDR1 and CDR2 sequences are LNHNV and YYDKDF (reference sequence). CDR3 sequence: CATSRVGRHSEAFF. The CDR3 region has the DNA TGTGCCACCAGCAGAGTGGGCAGACACTCTGAAGCTTTCTTT.

The chain carries TRBV5-1 and TRBJ2-3; a possible D gene is TRBD2 (6 bases). Germline loops: CDR1 SGHRS, CDR2 YFSETQ. Trimming removed 3 bases from V and 1 base from J, with 9 bases in between. The CDR3 has 14 amino acids. CDR3 in amino acids: CASSSGDGTDTQYF. In nucleotides, the CDR3 is TGCGCCAGCAGCTCGGGGGACGGCACAGATACGCAGTATTTT.

V usage is TRBV5-1 and J usage is TRBJ2-5; 8 nucleotides agree with TRBD1. The CDR3 is made up of 14 amino acids. Germline values: CDR1 SGHRS, CDR2 YFSETQ. V lost 1 base and J lost 5; bases outside the gene matches: 4. The CDR3 coding sequence is TGCGCCAGCAGCTTGCTCCGGACAGGGGAGACCCAGTACTTC. This gives the protein CASSLLRTGETQYF.

The V gene is TRBV12-3 or TRBV12-4, the J gene TRBJ1-1; D possibly corresponds to TRBD1 (5 bases). Trimming shortened V by 7 bases and J by 6 bases, and 15 bases separated the two germline ends. The CDR3 covers 13 residues. The CDR3: CASTPTGGAEAFF. The CDR3 DNA reads as TGTGCCAGCACCCCGACGGGAGGGGCTGAAGCTTTCTTT.

The rearrangement links TRBV19 to TRBJ2-1; 8 nucleotides align to TRBD1. CDR3 size: 14 residues. J gave up 6 bases and V 7 bases, and 8 bases lay outside the gene matches. Germline V gives CDR1 LNHDA, CDR2 SQIVND (reference sequence). The CDR3 DNA sequence: TGTGCCAGTACCCCAGACAGGGGCACCAATGAGCAGTTCTTC. Protein product: CASTPDRGTNEQFF.

The V call is TRBV4-1, the J call TRBJ2-7; tentatively, D is TRBD2 (6 bases). The germline V gene has CDR1 MGHRA and CDR2 YSYEKL. The CDR3 runs to 14 residues. V was clipped by 0 bases and J by 3 bases, with 9 bases between them. This chain's CDR3 is CASSQEDGGYEQYF. CDR3 coding DNA: TGCGCCAGCAGCCAAGAGGACGGGGGCTACGAGCAGTACTTC.

This rearrangement joins TRBV11-3 to TRBJ2-1; 9 nucleotides match TRBD2. CDR3 length: 16 amino acids. V shed 5 bases and J 3 bases; nucleotides not matched to a gene: 8. Germline lookup yields CDR1 SGHNT and CDR2 YENEEA. This CDR3 reads CASSLKAGGLYNEQFF. CDR3 nucleotide sequence: TGTGCCAGCAGCCTAAAAGCGGGGGGTCTCTACAATGAGCAGTTCTTC.

The chain is built from TRBV6-2 or TRBV6-3 and TRBJ2-6; D gene unclear. Germline V gives CDR1 MNHEY, CDR2 SVGEGT. The CDR3 contains 15 residues. Trimming removed 0 bases from V and 0 bases from J, with 3 bases in between. As DNA, the CDR3 is TGTGCCAGCAGTTACTCGAGCTCTGGGGCCAACGTCCTGACTTTC. Protein sequence: CASSYSSSGANVLTF.

This chain joins TRBV7-2 and TRBJ1-2; maybe TRBD1 (5 bases). Germline V gene data show CDR1 as SGHTA and CDR2 as FQGNSA. The CDR3 is 14 amino acids. V was trimmed by 5 bases and J by 3 bases, leaving 13 bases between them. In DNA, the CDR3 is TGTGCCAGCAGCCCGGGGGGTTCTTACTATGGCTACACCTTC. Protein: CASSPGGSYYGYTF. The variable domain in full, with the rest retrieved from reference TRBV7-2 and TRBJ1-2, is GAGVSQSPSNKVTEKGKDVELRCDPISGHTALYWYRQSLGQGLEFLIYFQGNSAPDKSGLPSDRFSAERTGGSVSTLTIQRTQQEDSAVYLCASSPGGSYYGYTFGSGTRLTVV.

V and J are TRBV28 and TRBJ1-6; D gene uncertain. The CDR3 has 15 residues. CDR1 MDHEN and CDR2 SYDVKM come from the germline V gene. Trimming took off 3 bases at V and 6 bases at J, with 12 bases between the two ends. The CDR3 coding sequence is TGTGCCAGCAGTTTGGCCAGGCTCTTTAATTCACCCCTCCACTTT. This encodes CASSLARLFNSPLHF.

The V gene is TRBV5-1, the J gene TRBJ2-1, with 10 bases identical to TRBD2. This CDR3 contains 14 residues. CDR1 is SGHRS, CDR2 YFSETQ, per germline. V lost 2 bases and J lost 7; bases outside the gene matches: 3. The CDR3 nucleotides are TGCGCCAGCAGCTTACGGACTAGCGGTAATGAGCAGTTCTTC. Translation: CASSLRTSGNEQFF.

This clone has only one observation. The rearrangement joins TRBV5-6 to TRBJ1-2, with 7 bases lining up with TRBD1. Trimming took 0 bases from V and 6 from J; bases not matched to a gene: 20. This CDR3 is 19 amino acids long. The germline CDR1 and CDR2 sequences are SGHDT and YYEEEE. In nucleotides, the CDR3 is TGTGCCAGCAGCTTGGGGCCCCGGGACAGTATCAGAGGTATGGATGGCTACACCTTC. Its protein product is CASSLGPRDSIRGMDGYTF.

J is TRBJ2-7 and V is TRBV11-2; 8 nucleotides agree with TRBD1. The germline gives CDR1 SGHAT, CDR2 FQNNGV. Trimming at V came to 2 bases and at J to 4 bases, leaving 7 bases not matched to a gene. The CDR3 extends over 15 amino acids. The CDR3 sequence is CASSLQRDRLYEQYF. DNA for the CDR3: TGTGCCAGCAGCTTACAACGGGACAGGCTGTACGAGCAGTACTTC.

CDR3 nucleotides: TGTGCCAGCAGTGGGCGAGGGCCCGGGGGGCCCCAGCATTTT. It encodes CASSGRGPGGPQHF. V gene TRBV28 combines with J gene TRBJ1-5; D might be TRBD1 (5 bases). The CDR3 consists of 14 residues. V lost 5 bases, J lost 9 bases, and 17 bases lay in between. Germline lookup yields CDR1 MDHEN and CDR2 SYDVKM.

This chain connects TRBV4-3 to TRBJ1-2; D is ambiguous. The ends were cut back, 0 bases at V and 2 bases at J, with 10 bases in the middle. From germline, CDR1 is LGHNA and CDR2 YSLEER. This CDR3 comprises 15 residues. CDR3 DNA sequence: TGCGCCAGCAGCCAAGAGGCTCCATCCAACTATGGCTACACCTTC. Its translation is CASSQEAPSNYGYTF.

The chain uses TRBV4-2 and TRBJ1-2; D may be TRBD1 (6 bases). The CDR3 extends over 13 amino acids. V lost 0 bases and J 13 bases, leaving 15 bases between the germline ends. Germline loops: CDR1 LGHNA, CDR2 YNFKEQ. CDR3 bases: TGTGCCAGCAGCCAAGATCTGGGGGCTCGGCCCACCTTC. Translated, it gives CASSQDLGARPTF.

This clone has only one observation. The rearrangement links TRBV7-3 to TRBJ2-7, with D perhaps matching TRBD2 (6 bases). In germline, CDR1 is SGHTA, CDR2 FQGTGA. CDR3 size: 14 residues. V gave up 3 bases and J gave up 3 bases, with 12 bases separating them. The CDR3 DNA sequence: TGTGCCAGCAGCTTCACCGGGGGTCGCTACGAGCAGTACTTC. Its protein product is CASSFTGGRYEQYF.

V is TRBV6-5 and J is TRBJ2-7, with a possible D match to TRBD2 (7 bases). CDR1 MNHEY and CDR2 SVGAGI come from the germline V gene. CDR3 size: 14 residues. The V end was cut by 11 bases, the J end by 3 bases, with 20 bases between. CDR3 region: CASCERGGYYEQYF. The DNA for the CDR3 is TGTGCCTCCTGCGAGAGGGGGGGGTACTACGAGCAGTACTTC.

This clone was detected only once. This chain connects TRBV5-4 to TRBJ2-3; D may be TRBD1 (5 bases). Germline loops: CDR1 SGHNT, CDR2 YYREEE (reference sequence). The ends were cut back, 3 bases at V and 4 bases at J, with 12 bases in the middle. The CDR3 consists of 14 residues. CDR3 nucleotides: TGTGCCAGCAGCTATCAGGGTAGTGCAGATACGCAGTATTTT. Protein: CASSYQGSADTQYF.

This clone was found once. This chain links TRBV7-8 with TRBJ2-7, with 8 nucleotides matching TRBD2. Trimming at V came to 4 bases and at J to 6 bases, leaving 8 bases not matched to a gene. The germline CDR1 and CDR2 sequences are SGHVS and FQNEAQ. This CDR3 contains 14 residues. CDR3 residues: CASSSRGGAFEQYF. DNA for the CDR3: TGTGCCAGCAGCTCTCGGGGGGGGGCCTTCGAGCAGTACTTC.